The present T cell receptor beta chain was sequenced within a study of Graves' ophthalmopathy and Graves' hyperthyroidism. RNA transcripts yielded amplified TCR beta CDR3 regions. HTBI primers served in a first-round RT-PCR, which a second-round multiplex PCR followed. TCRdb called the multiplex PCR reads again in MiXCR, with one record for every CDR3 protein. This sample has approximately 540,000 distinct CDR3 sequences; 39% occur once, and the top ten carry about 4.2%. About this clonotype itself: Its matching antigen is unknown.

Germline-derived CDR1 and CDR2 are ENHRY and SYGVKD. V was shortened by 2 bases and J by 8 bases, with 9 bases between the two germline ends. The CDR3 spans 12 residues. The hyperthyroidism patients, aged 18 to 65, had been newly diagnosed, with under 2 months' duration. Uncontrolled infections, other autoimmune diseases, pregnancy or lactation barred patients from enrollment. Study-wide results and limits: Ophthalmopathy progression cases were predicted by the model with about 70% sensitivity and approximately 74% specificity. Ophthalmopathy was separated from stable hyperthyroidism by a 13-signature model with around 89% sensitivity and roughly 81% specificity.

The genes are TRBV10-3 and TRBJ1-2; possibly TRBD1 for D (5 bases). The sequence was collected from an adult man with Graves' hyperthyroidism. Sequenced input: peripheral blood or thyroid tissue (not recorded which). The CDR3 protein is CAISEGARGYTF. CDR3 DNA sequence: TGTGCCATCAGTGAGGGGGCCAGGGGCTACACCTTC.